The next 14 T cell receptor beta chains were all read from a single sample in a study of human versus mouse CDR3 diversity and MHC coevolution. Data came from immunoSEQ multiplex PCR; TCRdb stores just in-frame clones and leaves some out. The table includes roughly 86,000 clones, around 95% detected once. Source material: naive CD4+ T cells from blood. The sample's subset: CD45RO-negative CD62L-positive naive CD4 T cells. Receptor source: a person aged 25 to 69 in good health.

The chain links TRBV19 to TRBJ1-1, with a possible D match to TRBD1 (6 bases). Germline CDR1 reads LNHDA; CDR2 reads SQIVND (reference sequence). The CDR3 covers 14 residues. Deletions cut 10 bases from V and 1 base from J, with 16 bases between. The CDR3 region is CATAQGPGNTEAFF. For the CDR3, the DNA is TGTGCCACCGCACAGGGACCCGGGAACACTGAAGCTTTCTTT.

This clone was detected only once. The rearrangement joins TRBV11-3 to TRBJ2-1; 12 nucleotides match TRBD2. V dropped 0 bases and J dropped 12; count of bases not matched to a gene: 6. Germline CDR1 reads SGHNT; CDR2 reads YENEEA. This CDR3 contains 15 residues. The chain's CDR3 is CASSLDGLAGGRQFF. The CDR3, as DNA: TGTGCCAGCAGCTTAGATGGGCTAGCGGGAGGGCGGCAGTTCTTC.

This clone has only a few counts. The chain joins TRBV10-3 to TRBJ1-3; perhaps TRBD1 as D (5 bases). CDR3 length: 13 residues. Germline V gives CDR1 ENHRY, CDR2 SYGVKD. The ends were cut back, 7 bases at V and 4 bases at J, with 11 bases in the middle. For the CDR3, the DNA is TGTGCCATCAAGGGAGGGGCCGGAAACACCATATATTTT. This gives the protein CAIKGGAGNTIYF.

This clone was recorded once. The chain couples TRBV19 to TRBJ1-2, with D maybe TRBD1 (5 bases). Germline V CDR1 and CDR2: LNHDA, SQIVND (reference sequence). The CDR3 totals 14 residues. V was clipped by 7 bases and J by 8 bases, with 20 bases between them. CDR3 nucleotide sequence: TGTGCCAGTACCGTAGGAGGGGACGGACGGGGCTACACCTTC. Its protein is CASTVGGDGRGYTF.

V usage is TRBV11-2 and J usage is TRBJ2-7; D perhaps matches TRBD2 (6 bases). Germline CDR1 is SGHAT and CDR2 is FQNNGV. The CDR3 runs to 14 residues. Trimming cost V 8 bases and J 3 bases, with 17 bases left between them. CDR3 in amino acids: CASGVGGILYEQYF. CDR3 in DNA: TGTGCCAGCGGGGTTGGCGGGATTCTCTACGAGCAGTACTTC.

The J gene is TRBJ2-1, the V gene TRBV18, with 11 bases matching TRBD2. Germline V gene lookup returns CDR1 KGHSH and CDR2 LQKENI. This CDR3 is 15 amino acids long. V trimming: 2 bases; J trimming: 7 bases; junction bases outside the gene matches: 4. The CDR3 coding sequence is TGTGCCAGCTCACCAGGTAGCGGGGGGGCAAATGAGCAGTTCTTC. It specifies CASSPGSGGANEQFF.

The chain joins TRBV7-9 to TRBJ2-2; D call uncertain. Deletions cut 1 base from V and 2 bases from J, with 5 bases between. Germline-derived CDR1 and CDR2 are SEHNR and FQNEAQ (reference sequence). The CDR3 sequence is 14 residues long. CDR3: CASSLDSNTGELFF. The CDR3 DNA reads TGTGCCAGCAGCTTAGACTCAAACACCGGGGAGCTGTTTTTT.

This sequence joins TRBV5-4 and TRBJ2-7; 7 nucleotides match TRBD2. The germline CDR1 and CDR2 sequences are SGHNT and YYREEE (reference sequence). This CDR3 is 16 amino acids long. V gave up 4 bases and J gave up 2 bases; unmatched junction bases: 12. CDR3 protein: CASSRSQSSGPYEQYF. CDR3 nucleotides: TGTGCCAGCAGCCGTTCCCAGTCTAGCGGCCCCTACGAGCAGTACTTC.

This chain uses TRBV7-9 with TRBJ1-1, with D possibly TRBD1 on 6 matching bases. Germline CDR1 is SEHNR and CDR2 is FQNEAQ (reference sequence). The CDR3 covers 16 residues. V was trimmed by 3 bases and J by 0 bases, leaving 14 bases between them. CDR3 region: CASSLGGLGMNTEAFF. The CDR3 nucleotides read TGTGCCAGCAGCTTGGGGGGGCTGGGGATGAACACTGAAGCTTTCTTT.

This rearrangement joins TRBV21-1 to TRBJ2-4; the table assigns TRBD1, which was not confirmed against the DNA. TRBV21-1 is listed as a pseudogene. This CDR3 spans 20 amino acids. CDR3 in amino acids: CASSTNPGQGQILAKNIQYF. The CDR3 DNA sequence: TGTGCCAGCAGCACCAACCCGGGACAGGGTCAGATCCTAGCCAAAAACATTCAGTACTTC.

The rearrangement uses TRBV9 and TRBJ2-1; 8 bases agree with TRBD2. The junction had 7 bases not matched to a gene; V was cut back by 4 bases and J by 4 bases. Per germline, CDR1 SGDLS and CDR2 YYNGEE. CDR3 length: 15 residues. The CDR3 reads CASSPRGGLYNEQFF. CDR3 nucleotides: TGTGCCAGCAGCCCCCGGGGGGGGCTTTACAATGAGCAGTTCTTC. Filled out from reference TRBV9 and TRBJ2-1, the complete variable domain reads DSGVTQTPKHLITATGQRVTLRCSPRSGDLSVYWYQQSLDQGLQFLIQYYNGEERAKGNILERFSAQQFPDLHSELNLSSLELGDSALYFCASSPRGGLYNEQFFGPGTRLTVL.

The gene calls are TRBV28 and TRBJ2-2, with 14 bases fitting TRBD2. V lost 8 bases to trimming and J lost 2 bases; unmatched junction nucleotides: 7. This CDR3 contains 17 residues. CDR1 is MDHEN and CDR2 is SYDVKM in the germline V gene. CDR3: CASLGTSGSVNTGELFF. For the CDR3, the DNA is TGTGCCAGCCTCGGGACTAGCGGGAGCGTTAACACCGGGGAGCTGTTTTTT.

The V gene is TRBV19, the J gene TRBJ2-7, with D perhaps matching TRBD1 (6 bases). Germline CDR1 LNHDA, CDR2 SQIVND (reference sequence). V lost 4 bases to trimming and J lost 7 bases, with 17 bases between them. The CDR3 contains 14 residues. CDR3 sequence reads: CASSKLEGTKEQYF. The DNA for the CDR3 is TGTGCCAGTAGTAAACTAGAGGGGACAAAAGAGCAGTACTTC.

This chain uses TRBV2 with TRBJ2-7, with 9 bases lining up with TRBD1. V lost 5 bases and J lost 3; bases outside the gene matches: 5. This CDR3 region has 14 residues. The germline gives CDR1 SNHLY, CDR2 FYNNEI. CDR3 bases: TGTGCCAGCAGTCTCCGGGACAGGGACTACGAGCAGTACTTC. Amino acids: CASSLRDRDYEQYF. The full variable domain, completed using reference TRBV2 and TRBJ2-7, is EPEVTQTPSHQVTQMGQEVILRCVPISNHLYFYWYRQILGQKVEFLVSFYNNEISEKSEIFDDQFSVERPDGSNFTLKIRSTKLEDSAMYFCASSLRDRDYEQYFGPGTRLTVT.